A selection of T cell receptor beta chains follows, all from one sample in a study of STAT5B mutations in CD4+ large granular lymphocyte leukemia. Method: immunoSEQ multiplex PCR; TCRdb's copy keeps in-frame clones and lacks some. The profile shows about 33,000 clones, approximately 81% of them singletons. Specimen: CD4+ T cells from blood buffy coats. The origin of the receptors is a human donor in good health. CDR3s include the opening cysteine and the closing phenylalanine or tryptophan. The D gene is left open where the match is weak. Not all rows give a size; the values are once, few, many and, for expanded clones, a class.

D,size,V,J,DNA,CDR3
TRBD2,NA,TRBV29-1,TRBJ2-5,TGCAGCGTTGATCTGGGAGGGGAGACCCAGTACTTC,CSVDLGGETQYF
NA,few,TRBV11-3,TRBJ1-1,TGTGCCAGCAGCACATACCCGGATTCTGAAGCTTTCTTT,CASSTYPDSEAFF
TRBD1,NA,TRBV6-1,TRBJ1-5,TGTGCCAGCAGTGTCGAAGACAGGGTTTATCAGCCCCAGCATTTT,CASSVEDRVYQPQHF
TRBD1,NA,TRBV19,TRBJ1-6,TGTGCCAGTACCCTGACAGGGAATAATTCACCCCTCCACTTT,CASTLTGNNSPLHF
NA,few,TRBV18,TRBJ2-7,TGTGCCAGCTCATTCCGAACAAGCGAGCAGTACTTC,CASSFRTSEQYF
TRBD1,NA,TRBV6-5,TRBJ1-1,TGTGCCAGCAGTAAACAGGGGGCGGACACTGAAGCTTTCTTT,CASSKQGADTEAFF
NA,NA,TRBV7-9,TRBJ2-2,TGTGCCAGCAGCAGGGGGAGGGCTAGCGGTGGCACCGGGGAGCTGTTTTTT,CASSRGRASGGTGELFF
TRBD1,NA,TRBV19,TRBJ2-1,TGTGCCAGTAGTAGGGGGACAGTCCCGGGGAATGAGCAGTTCTTC,CASSRGTVPGNEQFF
NA,once,TRBV5-6,TRBJ2-2,TGTGCCAGCAGCACGACAGGCCGAACGTACACCGGGGAGCTGTTTTTT,CASSTTGRTYTGELFF
NA,NA,TRBV7-2,TRBJ2-7,TGTGCCAGCAGCCCCAAACCCCCTCCCCTCTCCTACGAGCAGTACTTC,CASSPKPPPLSYEQYF
TRBD1,NA,TRBV4-1,TRBJ1-4,TGCGCCAGCAGCCTACCGGGACAGGGGGCCGAAAAACTGTTTTTT,CASSLPGQGAEKLFF
TRBD1,NA,TRBV2,TRBJ2-7,TGTGCCAGTATGACAGGGGAGTCCTACGAGCAGTACTTC,CASMTGESYEQYF
TRBD1,NA,TRBV29-1,TRBJ1-4,TGCAGCGTGCGGGACAGAGAAAAACTGTTTTTT,CSVRDREKLFF
NA,NA,TRBV5-5,TRBJ1-3,TGTGCCAGCAGCAGACAGGTGACTGGAAACACCATATATTTT,CASSRQVTGNTIYF
NA,few,TRBV6-5,TRBJ1-2,TGTGCCAGCAGTCGAGAAGGACGGGACTATGGCTACACCTTC,CASSREGRDYGYTF
TRBD1,NA,TRBV30,TRBJ1-5,TGTGCCTGGAGCCGGGACAGGGGAAACCAGCCCCAGCATTTT,CAWSRDRGNQPQHF
TRBD2,NA,TRBV9,TRBJ2-7,TGTGCCAGCAGCGTAGGCGGGAGGGGTATCGACGAGCAGTACTTC,CASSVGGRGIDEQYF
NA,NA,TRBV6-5,TRBJ1-2,TGTGCCAGCAGTGAACAGGGCTATGGCTACACCTTC,CASSEQGYGYTF
TRBD1,NA,TRBV4-2,TRBJ2-7,TGTGCCAGCAGGACCGACGGAAGGGGACAGAGCGAGCAGTACTTC,CASRTDGRGQSEQYF
NA,few,TRBV27,TRBJ1-2,TGTGCCAGCAGTCCTAGGGTTAACTATGGCTACACCTTC,CASSPRVNYGYTF
TRBD1,few,TRBV6-6,TRBJ1-3,TGTGCCAGCAGCTACTGGGACAGGCCCTCTGGAAACACCATATATTTT,CASSYWDRPSGNTIYF
NA,NA,TRBV5-6,TRBJ2-1,TGTGCCAGCAGCGCTTCGTCGGGGGGCCGCAATGAGCAGTTCTTC,CASSASSGGRNEQFF
NA,NA,TRBV28,TRBJ2-1,TGTGCCACCACTCCCCCCGGGGGGCGTGGGAATGAGCAGTTCTTC,CATTPPGGRGNEQFF
NA,NA,TRBV30,TRBJ1-1,TGTGCCTGGAGTGTACGTCGGGGTTTCACTGAAGCTTTCTTT,CAWSVRRGFTEAFF
NA,NA,TRBV7-2,TRBJ1-3,TGTGCCAGCAGCTCTCAGGCGGGAGGGACTGGAAACACCATATATTTT,CASSSQAGGTGNTIYF
TRBD2,once,TRBV30,TRBJ2-2,TGTGCCTGGAGCCTTGGACTAGCGGGAGTAATCGGGGAGCTGTTTTTT,CAWSLGLAGVIGELFF
NA,NA,TRBV7-9,TRBJ1-2,TGTGCCAGCAGCTTGGTACTTTCGTGGGGGTCTGGCTACACCTTC,CASSLVLSWGSGYTF
TRBD2,NA,TRBV19,TRBJ2-1,TGTGCCAGTAGTATAGATGAGACTAGCGGGGACGACTGGTCCAACAATGAGCAGTTCTTC,CASSIDETSGDDWSNNEQFF
NA,few,TRBV10-2,TRBJ1-2,TGCGCCAGCAGTGAGTCGAGAGGGGGCTATGGCTACACCTTC,CASSESRGGYGYTF
TRBD1,few,TRBV19,TRBJ1-1,TGTGCCAGTAGTCCCGGGGACAGGGGGCGTACAGCTTTCTTT,CASSPGDRGRTAFF
NA,NA,TRBV9,TRBJ2-2,TGTGCCAGCAGCGTAGAGGTAGGAGGGAACACCGGGGAGCTGTTTTTT,CASSVEVGGNTGELFF
NA,NA,TRBV11-3,TRBJ1-1,TGTGCCAGCAGCTCTAAGACAGATTTGGGCACTGAAGCTTTCTTT,CASSSKTDLGTEAFF
NA,NA,TRBV2,TRBJ2-2,TGTGCCAGCAGTGTTCCCTCGGGCACCGGGGAGCTGTTTTTT,CASSVPSGTGELFF
TRBD1,once,TRBV10-3,TRBJ2-7,TGTGCCATCAGTGCGAGGGGACAGGGGAACGGTTACGAGCAGTACTTC,CAISARGQGNGYEQYF
NA,NA,TRBV27,TRBJ2-1,TGTGCCAGCAGTTTCCGACCCGGGACTGACTTCTACAATGAGCAGTTCTTC,CASSFRPGTDFYNEQFF
NA,NA,TRBV13,TRBJ1-1,TGTGCCAGCAGCAGGAGATACACTGAAGCTTTCTTT,CASSRRYTEAFF
TRBD1,NA,TRBV18,TRBJ2-6,TGTGCCAGCTCACCCCCGGGACAGTTCAACGTCCTGACTTTC,CASSPPGQFNVLTF
TRBD1,NA,TRBV2,TRBJ1-4,TGTGCCACCGCATTAGACAGGGGAACTAATGAAAAACTGTTTTTT,CATALDRGTNEKLFF
NA,NA,TRBV30,TRBJ1-4,TGTGCCTGGGGACAGAACGAAAAACTGTTTTTT,CAWGQNEKLFF
TRBD1,NA,TRBV11-3,TRBJ2-1,TGTGCCAGCAGCTCACAGGGGGCGCTTCCACATGAGCAGTTCTTC,CASSSQGALPHEQFF
NA,NA,TRBV9,TRBJ1-3,TGTGCCAGCAGCGTAGGGACTTCCAGCTCTGGAAACACCATATATTTT,CASSVGTSSSGNTIYF
NA,NA,TRBV5-1,TRBJ2-7,TGCGCCAGCAGCGTGACCCTCGGGTTTGACAACGAGCAGTACTTC,CASSVTLGFDNEQYF
NA,NA,TRBV10-3,TRBJ2-1,TGTGCCATAGCCCAAGGACCATACAATGAGCAGTTCTTC,CAIAQGPYNEQFF
NA,few,TRBV6-1,TRBJ1-1,TGTGCCAGCACTCGGGTCCTGGGAACTGAAGCTTTCTTT,CASTRVLGTEAFF
NA,NA,TRBV27,TRBJ1-2,TGTGCCAGCAGTTTATCGGGGACGTTCGGCTACACCTTC,CASSLSGTFGYTF
NA,NA,TRBV20-1,TRBJ1-1,TGCAGTGCCCATGTTGATCCTGAAGCTTTCTTT,CSAHVDPEAFF
NA,NA,TRBV19,TRBJ1-2,TGTGCCAGTAGTATTTCTGCAGGGTCTGGCTATGGCTACACCTTC,CASSISAGSGYGYTF
TRBD1,NA,TRBV6-5,TRBJ1-1,TGTGCCAGCAGCTCGACAGGGGGCTCGGTCACTGAAGCTTTCTTT,CASSSTGGSVTEAFF
TRBD1,once,TRBV18,TRBJ2-7,TGTGCCAGCTCATTCCGGGACAGAGGCCCCGTGCGGACCGAGCAGTACTTC,CASSFRDRGPVRTEQYF
NA,NA,TRBV7-2,TRBJ2-1,TGTGCCAGCAGCTTAGTTCGGGGGGCCGGCAATGAGCAGTTCTTC,CASSLVRGAGNEQFF
TRBD2,few,TRBV30,TRBJ2-3,TGTGCCTGGAGTGCCGGGGGGGGGTTAGATACGCAGTATTTT,CAWSAGGGLDTQYF
TRBD1,NA,TRBV2,TRBJ2-2,TGTGCCAGCCTACGGGACAGAATGGACACCGGGGAGCTGTTTTTT,CASLRDRMDTGELFF
NA,few,TRBV5-1,TRBJ1-1,TGCGCCAGCAGCCTCCCGGGACCGAACACTGAAGCTTTCTTT,CASSLPGPNTEAFF
TRBD2,NA,TRBV6-5,TRBJ2-1,TGTGCCAGCAGGGGTAGCGGGAGGGCCTACAATGAGCAGTTCTTC,CASRGSGRAYNEQFF
NA,once,TRBV12-5,TRBJ1-1,TGTGCTAGTGGTTTGGGGGACTTTCTTGCGGCTTTCTTT,CASGLGDFLAAFF
TRBD1,few,TRBV6-5,TRBJ1-1,TGTGCCAGCAGTCAGGACAGGGGGGACGCTTTCTTT,CASSQDRGDAFF